Included here is one T cell receptor beta chain sequence, with context. No antigen is known for it. This CDR3 is built from 14 residues. Germline assignment: CDR1 MNHEY and CDR2 SMNVEV (reference sequence). The V end lost 3 bases, the J end lost 5 bases, and 14 bases lay between the germline ends. The data were taken from a study of cytomegalovirus exposure and HLA in healthy donors. Whole-study results and caveats: Among TCR beta chains, those listed as cytomegalovirus-associated numbered about 150.

Primers included in the PCR were 60 Vbeta and 13 Jbeta primers. Clones were sequenced by immunoSEQ multiplex PCR, and TCRdb holds only the in-frame ones, with some missing. The sample consists of over 150,000 clones, 82% of them appearing once. The chain employs TRBV27 and TRBJ2-7; no firm D call. This clonotype originated in a man aged 50-60 years in good health and CMV-seropositive. The sample taken for sequencing was PBMCs. The CDR3 bases are TGTGCCAGCAGTTTCGGTTCCGGGTTCAACGAGCAGTACTTC. Its translation is CASSFGSGFNEQYF.